A selection of T cell receptor beta chains follows, all from one sample in a study of T-cell reconstitution after alpha-beta-depleted transplantation in children. TCRdb re-derived calls from the PCR reads in MiXCR, one entry per CDR3 protein. The repertoire holds 120,000 to 150,000 distinct CDR3 sequences, with 8% to 10% as singletons. The sequencing used PBMCs, mostly from graft donor cells, collected 180 days after TCRalphabeta/CD19-depleted stem cell transplant. The origin of the receptors is a female patient aged 2-15 years who had a stem cell transplant for congenital amegakaryocytic thrombocytopenia, so the T cells may come from the graft donor. The CDR3 runs from the conserved cysteine through the conserved F or W. The D gene is left open where the match is weak. Clone size appears in some rows only: once, few, many, or a class for an expanded clone.

-,TRBD1,14,TRBJ1-5,TRBV19,CASSMTGGAQPQHF,TGTGCCAGTAGTATGACAGGGGGAGCTCAGCCCCAGCATTTT
many,-,16,TRBJ2-5,TRBV5-1,CASSPGSGTIVETQYF,TGCGCCAGCAGCCCAGGCTCCGGGACAATAGTGGAGACCCAGTACTTC
many,-,13,TRBJ2-7,TRBV4-3,CASSQATDYEQYF,TGCGCCAGCAGCCAGGCGACAGACTACGAGCAGTACTTC
-,TRBD1,19,TRBJ2-6,TRBV7-9,CASSFKYGQGTAGANVLTF,TGTGCCAGCAGCTTTAAGTACGGACAGGGTACAGCTGGGGCCAACGTCCTGACTTTC
-,-,12,TRBJ2-1,TRBV20-1,CSARGSRLYQFF,TGCAGTGCTAGAGGATCTAGGCTATATCAGTTCTTC
many,-,12,TRBJ2-2,TRBV30,CAWSTNTGELFF,TGTGCCTGGAGTACGAACACCGGGGAGCTGTTTTTT
many,-,16,TRBJ2-6,TRBV7-6,CASSLDGGAGANVLTF,TGTGCCAGCAGCTTAGATGGGGGTGCTGGGGCCAACGTCCTGACTTTC
-,-,16,TRBJ2-5,TRBV10-2,CASSEGAGAYQETQYF,TGCGCCAGCAGTGAGGGGGCGGGGGCGTACCAAGAGACCCAGTACTTC
-,TRBD2,12,TRBJ2-1,TRBV6-1,CASSDSGRATFF,TGTGCCAGCAGTGATAGCGGGAGGGCCACTTTCTTC
-,-,15,TRBJ1-4,TRBV7-6,CASSLESGFNEKLFF,TGTGCCAGCAGCTTAGAGTCGGGGTTCAATGAAAAACTGTTTTTT
many,-,17,TRBJ2-4,TRBV4-2,CASSQDQLLRAKNIQYF,TGTGCCAGCAGCCAAGATCAGTTGCTTCGAGCCAAAAACATTCAGTACTTC
many,TRBD2,13,TRBJ2-3,TRBV10-3,CATGLAGPDTQYF,TGTGCCACGGGACTAGCGGGGCCAGATACGCAGTATTTT